This paragraph reports one T cell receptor beta chain. Its target antigen remains unknown. One base away there is no much larger clone; base qualities are not given. Trimming takes 6 bases from V and 0 bases from J, and the germline ends sit 10 bases apart. Reading the germline V gene (reference sequence) gives CDR1 MNHEY and CDR2 SMNVEV. The CDR3 has 14 amino acids, counting the end cysteine and phenylalanine. This entry keeps only the CDR3 DNA: 42 bases, framed from base 1. The sample belongs to a study of blood T cell repertoires in COVID-19 (dated by TCRdb to 2019 to 2021). Background for the entire study: Collaborator samples came from the United States, Italy and Spain and covered acute and convalescent phases of COVID-19. Nearly every sample came with metadata listing a de-identified subject ID, COVID-19 status, age in years and sex. Where available, HLA class I and class II types were taken from metadata supplied by the sample provider and were not determined by assay-based typing. Subjects who had been exposed to COVID-19, were actively infected with it, or had recovered from it provided the deeply sampled blood TCRbeta repertoires that made up the dataset. Samples were obtained from the ongoing ImmuneRACE study (first 160 participants) and from 1,254 subjects provided by 6 global collaborators. A freely available public database, intended as a resource for researchers studying the immune response to SARS-CoV-2, is where the repertoires were released. The prospective study material was composed of cDNA or gDNA derived from T cells, B-cell-depleted T cells, or PBMCs. Study-level results and caveats: The amount of clinical and demographic metadata varied by source and participant and was provided uncurated.

Whole blood was collected in K2EDTA tubes by collaborating institutions according to the institutions' own protocols. For TCRbeta analysis, collaborators shipped samples as frozen whole blood, isolated PBMCs, or DNA extracted from either of those sample types. TCRbeta CDR3 regions were amplified from genomic DNA by means of the immunoSEQ Assay, a bias-controlled multiplex PCR. Under the source paper's analysis protocol: Nucleated cell counts per sample were estimated from amplification of reference gene primers within the assay. To quantify the absolute abundance of each unique TCRbeta CDR3 rearrangement, sequence reads were collapsed and filtered. For each sample, productive Simpson clonality was calculated as the square root of Simpson's diversity index across productive rearrangements. Drawn from immuneACCESS, this table holds only the in-frame rearrangements with V and J called that TCRdb kept. Clones are partly lost; checked studies trace under half to an unresolved V gene and leave the rest unexplained. The D gene and trimming were derived from the DNA, and the V and J assignments and clone size from that table. In this sample the table shows around 43,000 clones, roughly 80% of which occur a single time. The ten largest clones capture about 14% of the sample.

The clonotype originates from a human donor in a cohort sampled during active COVID-19. This chain joins TRBV27 to TRBJ2-3; the D gene lacks a confident call. What was sequenced was peripheral blood. The DNA is as follows: TGTGCCAGCAGCGCGAGTTCTAGCACAGATACGCAGTATTTT. This codes for CASSASSSTDTQYF.